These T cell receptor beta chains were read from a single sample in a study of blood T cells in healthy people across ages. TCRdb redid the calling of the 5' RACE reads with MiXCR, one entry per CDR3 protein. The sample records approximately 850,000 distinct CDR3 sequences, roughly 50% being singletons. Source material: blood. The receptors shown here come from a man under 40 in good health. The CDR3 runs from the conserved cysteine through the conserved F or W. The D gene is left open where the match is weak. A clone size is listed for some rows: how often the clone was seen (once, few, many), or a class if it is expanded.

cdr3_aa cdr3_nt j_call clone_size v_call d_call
CASSQSGTRTNTEAFF TGCGCCAGCAGCCAATCTGGGACTCGAACGAACACTGAAGCTTTCTTT TRBJ1-1 - TRBV4-1 -
CSARPVEGNIQYF TGCAGTGCTAGACCCGTGGAGGGAAACATTCAGTACTTC TRBJ2-4 - TRBV20-1 -
CASSYWTSGGYTQYF TGTGCCAGCAGTTATTGGACTAGCGGGGGATATACGCAGTATTTT TRBJ2-3 - TRBV27 TRBD2
CASSLGGARWDEQYF TGCGCCAGCAGTTTGGGGGGCGCTCGCTGGGACGAGCAGTACTTC TRBJ2-7 once TRBV10-2 -
CASSQTTRGGELFF TGTGCCAGCAGCCAGACAACCCGAGGGGGGGAGCTGTTTTTT TRBJ2-2 once TRBV3-1 -
CAISRDGGMGEQFF TGTGCCATCTCCAGGGACGGGGGTATGGGTGAGCAGTTCTTC TRBJ2-1 few TRBV10-3 -
CASSNVAGGPYEQYF TGTGCCAGCAGTAACGTAGCGGGAGGACCCTACGAGCAGTACTTC TRBJ2-7 few TRBV7-2 TRBD2
CSVEQGSYNEQFF TGCAGCGTTGAACAAGGAAGCTACAATGAGCAGTTCTTC TRBJ2-1 many TRBV29-1 -
CASSYSKRTGLNIQYF TGTGCCAGCAGTTACTCGAAGAGGACAGGTCTGAACATTCAGTACTTC TRBJ2-4 - TRBV6-5 TRBD1
CASSKSSGSSYNEQFF TGTGCCAGCAGCAAGAGCTCTGGGAGCTCCTACAATGAGCAGTTCTTC TRBJ2-1 - TRBV11-2 -
CASSDDRTNQPQHF TGTGCCAGCAGCGACGACAGGACCAATCAGCCCCAGCATTTT TRBJ1-5 few TRBV28 -
CASSHSGHNEQFF TGTGCCAGCAGTCATAGCGGTCACAATGAGCAGTTCTTC TRBJ2-1 - TRBV9 -
CASSLVSASLTYNEQFF TGTGCCAGCAGCTTAGTAAGCGCCAGCCTCACTTACAATGAGCAGTTCTTC TRBJ2-1 - TRBV7-2 -
CATSRGGTVRDEQFF TGTGCCACCAGCAGAGGTGGGACAGTGCGCGACGAGCAGTTCTTC TRBJ2-1 once TRBV15 TRBD1
CASSSRHSEAFF TGTGCCAGCAGCTCCCGACACTCTGAAGCTTTCTTT TRBJ1-1 - TRBV7-2 -
CASSVLAGEGEQYF TGTGCCAGCAGCGTCCTAGCGGGGGAAGGCGAGCAGTACTTC TRBJ2-7 - TRBV9 TRBD2
CSAQTGGETQYF TGCAGTGCTCAGACAGGCGGGGAGACCCAGTACTTC TRBJ2-5 - TRBV20-1 -
CATSRVTGSLGDIQYF TGTGCCACCAGCAGAGTGACAGGCTCCCTCGGCGACATTCAGTACTTC TRBJ2-4 - TRBV15 -
CSAVKTGVGYEQYF TGCAGTGCAGTTAAAACAGGGGTTGGCTACGAGCAGTACTTC TRBJ2-7 - TRBV20-1 TRBD1
CASSYVTGGRQETQYF TGCGCCAGCAGCTACGTGACGGGAGGGCGTCAAGAGACCCAGTACTTC TRBJ2-5 few TRBV5-1 TRBD2
CSVIRDRSGYTF TGCAGCGTTATCAGGGATCGTAGTGGCTACACCTTC TRBJ1-2 - TRBV29-1 -
CATGDRENYGYTF TGTGCCACGGGAGACAGGGAGAACTATGGCTACACCTTC TRBJ1-2 - TRBV24-1 TRBD1
CASSFSGGKNIQYF TGTGCCAGCAGTTTCTCGGGGGGCAAAAACATTCAGTACTTC TRBJ2-4 - TRBV28 TRBD2
CATSDTGTGGQYNEQFF TGTGCCACCAGTGATACCGGGACAGGGGGCCAGTACAATGAGCAGTTCTTC TRBJ2-1 - TRBV24-1 TRBD1
CASSHTTFPSGRDEQFF TGTGCCAGCAGCCACACGACCTTTCCCAGCGGGAGGGATGAGCAGTTCTTC TRBJ2-1 - TRBV3-1 TRBD2
CATSLAVGYEQYF TGTGCCACCAGTCTAGCGGTGGGGTACGAGCAGTACTTC TRBJ2-7 - TRBV15 TRBD2
CASSRGGKSYEQYF TGTGCCAGCAGCCGTGGAGGCAAATCCTACGAGCAGTACTTC TRBJ2-7 - TRBV11-2 -
CASSVTGMGEQFF TGTGCCAGCAGCGTGACAGGGATGGGTGAGCAGTTCTTC TRBJ2-1 - TRBV9 TRBD1
CASSSASGRESYGYTF TGTGCCAGCAGCTCCGCCTCGGGACGCGAGTCGTATGGCTACACCTTC TRBJ1-2 few TRBV9 -
CSATQFLSSLHQETQYF TGCAGTGCTACTCAATTCCTTAGCAGTCTTCACCAAGAGACCCAGTACTTC TRBJ2-5 - TRBV20-1 -
CASSQPRELGGYTF TGCGCCAGCAGCCAACCGAGGGAGTTGGGTGGCTACACCTTC TRBJ1-2 - TRBV4-1 -
CSVEDLQVEAFF TGCAGCGTTGAGGACCTACAAGTTGAAGCTTTCTTT TRBJ1-1 - TRBV29-1 -
CASSNNRDEQYF TGTGCCAGCAGCAATAACAGGGACGAGCAGTACTTC TRBJ2-7 few TRBV11-2 -
CASSLGIAGDEQYF TGCGCCAGCAGCTTGGGGATAGCTGGAGACGAGCAGTACTTC TRBJ2-7 few TRBV5-1 -
CASSQVGESDIQYF TGCGCCAGCAGCCAAGTCGGGGAGTCGGACATTCAGTACTTC TRBJ2-4 - TRBV4-3 -
CASSQEWGTGGSLLYF TGCGCCAGCAGCCAAGAATGGGGGACAGGGGGCTCGCTATTGTACTTC TRBJ2-4 - TRBV4-3 TRBD1
CASSYGGTSGKYEQYF TGTGCCAGCAGTTACGGTGGGACTAGCGGGAAGTACGAGCAGTACTTC TRBJ2-7 - TRBV6-2/TRBV6-3 TRBD2
CAWRRRDFNEQYF TGTGCCTGGAGGCGCCGGGATTTTAACGAGCAGTACTTC TRBJ2-7 - TRBV30 -
CASSPRWGGVNTEAFF TGTGCCAGCAGTCCACGATGGGGGGGGGTGAACACTGAAGCTTTCTTT TRBJ1-1 once TRBV27 -
CSAWGARTSTDTQYF TGCAGCGCCTGGGGAGCGCGAACTAGCACAGATACGCAGTATTTT TRBJ2-3 - TRBV29-1 -
CSAKRRATDTQYF TGCAGTGCTAAGAGGAGGGCCACAGATACGCAGTATTTT TRBJ2-3 - TRBV20-1 -
CASSWAGSLSETQYF TGTGCCAGCAGTTGGGCGGGGAGTTTAAGCGAGACCCAGTACTTC TRBJ2-5 - TRBV28 -
CSALGGLSTGANVLTF TGCAGTGCCCTTGGGGGCCTCTCTACTGGGGCCAACGTCCTGACTTTC TRBJ2-6 - TRBV20-1 -
CASSHTGAYGYTF TGTGCCAGCAGTCATACAGGGGCCTATGGCTACACCTTC TRBJ1-2 few TRBV12-3/TRBV12-4 TRBD1
CASSPEGTSGTGELFF TGCGCCAGCAGCCCAGAAGGGACTAGCGGGACCGGGGAGCTGTTTTTT TRBJ2-2 - TRBV5-1 TRBD2
CSALTVATQYF TGCAGTGCTCTGACAGTTGCTACGCAGTATTTT TRBJ2-3 - TRBV20-1 -
CASSEGGTGAYEQYF TGTGCCAGCAGTGAAGGCGGGACAGGAGCCTACGAGCAGTACTTC TRBJ2-7 - TRBV2 TRBD1
CSVSDRVNSPLHF TGCAGCGTGTCGGACAGGGTGAATTCACCCCTCCACTTT TRBJ1-6 - TRBV29-1 TRBD1
CASSVLWLARDTGELFF TGTGCCAGCAGCGTCTTATGGTTGGCACGGGACACCGGGGAGCTGTTTTTT TRBJ2-2 once TRBV9 -
CASSQDRDGALFF TGTGCCAGCAGCCAAGATAGGGACGGAGCACTGTTTTTT TRBJ1-4 - TRBV3-1 -
CASSFGPGGVEQFF TGTGCCAGCAGTTTTGGACCCGGGGGCGTAGAGCAGTTCTTC TRBJ2-1 - TRBV12-3/TRBV12-4 -
CASSQGAGREETQYF TGCGCCAGCAGCCAAGGAGCGGGACGGGAAGAGACCCAGTACTTC TRBJ2-5 few TRBV4-3 TRBD2
CASSLMVAVSSTDTQYF TGCGCCAGCAGTTTGATGGTAGCGGTGTCTAGCACAGATACGCAGTATTTT TRBJ2-3 - TRBV5-1 -
CASSWDNSNQPQHF TGTGCCAGCAGTTGGGACAATAGCAATCAGCCCCAGCATTTT TRBJ1-5 - TRBV7-2 -
CASSLSGAKRIGRALAYEQYF TGTGCCAGCAGTTTATCCGGCGCCAAAAGGATCGGGAGGGCCTTGGCATACGAGCAGTACTTC TRBJ2-7 - TRBV28 TRBD2
CSTGSNYEGYTF TGCAGCACCGGGAGCAACTATGAGGGCTACACCTTC TRBJ1-2 - TRBV20-1 -
CASSSDVSGGSYEQYF TGCGCCAGCAGCTCCGACGTTAGCGGGGGGTCCTACGAGCAGTACTTC TRBJ2-7 - TRBV5-1 TRBD2
CASSQAGLAGGTQYF TGTGCCAGCAGCCAAGCGGGACTAGCGGGAGGTACGCAGTATTTT TRBJ2-3 - TRBV3-1 TRBD2